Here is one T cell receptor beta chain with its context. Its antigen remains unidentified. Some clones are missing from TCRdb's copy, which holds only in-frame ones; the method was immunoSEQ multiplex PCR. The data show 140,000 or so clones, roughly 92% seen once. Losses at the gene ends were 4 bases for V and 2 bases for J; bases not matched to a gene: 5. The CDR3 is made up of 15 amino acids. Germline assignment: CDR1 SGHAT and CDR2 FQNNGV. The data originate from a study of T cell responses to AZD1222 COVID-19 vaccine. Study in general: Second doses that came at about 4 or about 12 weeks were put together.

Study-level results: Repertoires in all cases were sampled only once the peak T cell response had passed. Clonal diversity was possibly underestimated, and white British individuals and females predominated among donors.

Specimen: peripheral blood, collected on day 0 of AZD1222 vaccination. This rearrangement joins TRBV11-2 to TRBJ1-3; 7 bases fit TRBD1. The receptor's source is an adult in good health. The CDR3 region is CASSSHRGTGNTIYF. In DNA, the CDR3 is TGTGCCAGCAGCTCCCACAGGGGAACTGGAAACACCATATATTTT.